This paragraph covers one T cell receptor beta chain sequence. TCRdb's copy holds only in-frame clones and misses some; the assay was immunoSEQ multiplex PCR. This table has 90,000 or so clones, under 90% appearing once. The sample is drawn from a study of blood T cell repertoires in COVID-19. The CDR3 is made up of 12 amino acids. The V gene lost 1 base and the J gene lost 5 bases, with 6 bases spanning the gap. Germline values: CDR1 LGHDT, CDR2 YNNKEL (reference sequence). The sample taken for sequencing was peripheral blood. This sequence joins TRBV3-1 (or the pseudogene TRBV3-2) and TRBJ2-7, with D possibly matching TRBD1 (5 bases). The receptor comes from a man in his 60s with COVID-19, enrolled during active disease. The CDR3 coding sequence is TGTGCCAGCAGCCAAGCAGGGAACGAGCAGTACTTC. The encoded protein is CASSQAGNEQYF.